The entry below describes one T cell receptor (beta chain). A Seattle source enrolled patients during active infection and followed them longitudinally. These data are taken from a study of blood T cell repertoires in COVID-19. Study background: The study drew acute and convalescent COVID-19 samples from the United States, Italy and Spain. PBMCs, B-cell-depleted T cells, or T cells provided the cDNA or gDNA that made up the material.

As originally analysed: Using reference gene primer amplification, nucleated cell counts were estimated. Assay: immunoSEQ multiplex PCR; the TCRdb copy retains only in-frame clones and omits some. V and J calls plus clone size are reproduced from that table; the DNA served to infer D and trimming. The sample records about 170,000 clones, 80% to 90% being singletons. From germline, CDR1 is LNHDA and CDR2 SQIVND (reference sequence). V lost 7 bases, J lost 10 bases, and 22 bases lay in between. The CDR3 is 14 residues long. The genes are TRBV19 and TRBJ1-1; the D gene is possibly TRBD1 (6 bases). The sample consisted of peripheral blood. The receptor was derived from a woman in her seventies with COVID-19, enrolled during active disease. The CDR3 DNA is TGTGCCAGTACCGATGGGGGCGTCCCCCTCGGAGCTTTCTTT. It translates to CASTDGGVPLGAFF.